The next 9 T cell receptor beta chains were all read from a single sample in a study of T cell repertoires in cytomegalovirus infection. A single record per CDR3 protein comes from TCRdb applying MiXCR to the reads. This table has 200,000 to 300,000 distinct CDR3 sequences, around 12% appearing once. The sequencing input was PBMCs. Receptors originate from a human donor in good health (CMV status not recorded). Some clones in this sample may be carry-over from other donors' samples.

There are many counts of this clonotype. The chain couples TRBV7-9 to TRBJ2-7; 12 bases agree with TRBD2. The germline V gene encodes CDR1 SEHNR and CDR2 FQNEAQ (reference sequence). The CDR3 contains 13 residues. J gave up 7 bases and V 9 bases, and 7 bases lay outside the gene matches. CDR3 amino acids: CASGTSGSREQYF. DNA of the CDR3: TGTGCCAGTGGGACTAGCGGGTCTCGGGAGCAGTACTTC.

This clonotype was counted between two and nine times. The J gene is TRBJ2-7, the V gene TRBV20-1; 9 nucleotides match TRBD2. Germline V lookup: CDR1 DFQATT, CDR2 SNEGSKA (reference sequence). The CDR3 has 15 amino acids. After removal of 0 bases from V and 7 bases from J, the junction contained 10 bases not matched to a gene. The CDR3 region has the DNA TGCAGTGCTAGAGATTGGAGGCGGGAGGGGAGGGAGCAGTACTTC. Its protein is CSARDWRREGREQYF.

This clonotype showed up many times. CDR3 amino acids: CASTQAGVAADTQYF. The CDR3 DNA is TGTGCCAGCACCCAGGCGGGAGTAGCGGCAGATACGCAGTATTTT. The chain links TRBV7-2 to TRBJ2-3; 7 bases are shared with TRBD2. The V and J ends lost 7 bases and 4 bases, in that order; junction bases with no gene match: 11. The CDR3 loop spans 15 amino acids. Germline lookup yields CDR1 SGHTA and CDR2 FQGNSA.

This clonotype was seen at least ten times. The chain links TRBV4-2 to TRBJ1-4, with TRBD1 matching over 9 bases. Germline CDR1 and CDR2: LGHNA and YNFKEQ. The CDR3 extends over 12 amino acids. V gave up 6 bases and J gave up 16 bases; unmatched junction bases: 9. The CDR3 here is CASSDTGGEEFF. The CDR3 DNA reads as TGTGCCAGCAGTGATACAGGGGGCGAGGAGTTTTTT.

This clonotype was observed many times. This sequence joins TRBV5-5 and TRBJ1-1, with D perhaps matching TRBD1 (5 bases). The length of the CDR3 is 13 residues. Per the germline V gene, CDR1 is SGHKS and CDR2 is YYEKEE (reference sequence). The V end lost 2 bases, the J end lost 7 bases, and 12 bases lay between the germline ends. In DNA, the CDR3 is TGTGCCAGCAGCTTCAGGGCGGGGAATGAAGCTTTCTTT. Its translation is CASSFRAGNEAFF.

This clonotype was counted ten times or more. V usage is TRBV27 and J usage is TRBJ1-5, with TRBD1 matching 9 bases. Unmatched junction bases numbered 8, after V lost 5 bases and J lost 3 bases. This CDR3 is built from 16 residues. The germline V gene has CDR1 MNHEY and CDR2 SMNVEV (reference sequence). The CDR3 loop is CASSPWTGAYNQPQHF. CDR3 in DNA: TGTGCCAGCAGTCCGTGGACAGGGGCCTACAATCAGCCCCAGCATTTT.

This clonotype has a handful of counts. The chain couples TRBV20-1 to TRBJ2-5; 12 bases agree with TRBD2. V gave up 3 bases and J gave up 6 bases; unmatched junction bases: 5. From germline, CDR1 is DFQATT and CDR2 SNEGSKA (reference sequence). This CDR3 has 14 amino acids. The CDR3 coding sequence is TGCAGTGCTAGCCCTAGCGGGGGGGGCCAGACCCAGTACTTC. Protein sequence: CSASPSGGGQTQYF.

This clonotype occurred many times. The junction does not match germline at one end; this may be a read error. This chain uses TRBV11-2 with TRBJ2-3; 8 nucleotides match TRBD2. Germline assignment: CDR1 SGHAT and CDR2 FQNNGV. This CDR3 region has 16 residues. This CDR3 is CASRLVAGTRTDTQYF. CDR3 bases: TGTGCCAGCAGATTAGTAGCGGGAACCCGCACAGATACGCAGTATTTT.

This clonotype was detected many times. The gene calls are TRBV19 and TRBJ2-3; possibly TRBD1 for D (6 bases). This CDR3 is 13 amino acids long. Germline loops: CDR1 LNHDA, CDR2 SQIVND (reference sequence). V was pared by 4 bases and J by 5 bases, with 10 bases between. DNA for the CDR3: TGTGCCAGTAGTAACAGGGATTTAGATACGCAGTATTTT. Its translation: CASSNRDLDTQYF.